What follows describes a single T cell receptor (beta chain). Antigen: not known. Template-switching 5'RACE yielded the TCR cDNA; a universal primer site and UMIs were added in the process. One entry per CDR3 protein, called by TCRdb with MiXCR from the 5' RACE reads. The data show roughly 300,000 distinct CDR3 sequences, 6.8% seen once. The record originates from a study of T cells after yellow fever vaccination. In the study overall: Fractions low in cell number were prepared with SMART-Seq v4 Ultra Low Input.

Study-wide points: Although the secondary response was weaker, it peaked faster, at day 5 versus 15.

This TCR was sampled from a man younger than 35 who received the YFV17D yellow fever vaccine. The sequencing here drew on PBMCs, taken roughly 46 days after the first yellow fever vaccination.

The CDR3 region has the DNA TGCGCCAGCGAGAGGTACCTCTCTGGCTACACCTTC. Translated: CASERYLSGYTF. V is TRBV5-1 and J is TRBJ1-2; D ambiguous. The CDR3 consists of 12 residues. Germline CDR1 and CDR2: SGHRS and YFSETQ. V gave up 7 bases and J gave up 7 bases, with 14 bases separating them. Drawing the rest from reference TRBV5-1 and TRBJ1-2, the complete variable domain is KAGVTQTPRYLIKTRGQQVTLSCSPISGHRSVSWYQQTPGQGLQFLFEYFSETQRNKGNFPGRFSGRQFSNSRSEMNVSTLELGDSALYLCASERYLSGYTFGSGTRLTVV.